This TCR beta chain was retrieved from a study of cytomegalovirus exposure and HLA in healthy donors. Trimming took off 5 bases at V and 2 bases at J, with 22 bases between the two ends. CDR3 size: 19 residues. Germline lookup yields CDR1 PRHDT and CDR2 FYEKMQ (reference sequence). Primers: 60 Vbeta forward and 13 Jbeta reverse. Clones were sequenced by immunoSEQ multiplex PCR, and TCRdb holds only the in-frame ones, with some missing. In total, the table holds 150,000 to 200,000 clones. The specimen was PBMCs. This chain links TRBV13 with TRBJ2-6, with D possibly TRBD2 on 6 matching bases. The receptor's source is a woman aged 55 to 70 in good health and CMV-seronegative. In nucleotides, the CDR3 is TGTGCCAGCAGCCGTCCTCCGGGACTGGAGTTGACTGGGGCCAACGTCCTGACTTTC. It translates to CASSRPPGLELTGANVLTF.